The source of this T cell receptor beta chain is a study of shared clonotypes between healthy human individuals. The donor population consisted of healthy HIV-negative adults with no recent acute infections or vaccinations. This table comes from immunoSEQ multiplex PCR, and its TCRdb copy is limited to in-frame clones, with some not included. This sample yields some 1.5 million clones, of which about 98% are seen a single time; approximately 0.45% belongs to the top ten. The CDR3 is 15 amino acids. Between the trimmed V and J ends, which lost 10 bases and 1 base, there was a span of 16 bases. Germline CDR1 reads ENHRY; CDR2 reads SYGVKD.

The chain carries TRBV10-3 and TRBJ2-2; D is undetermined. The clonotype was recovered from a man in his thirties or forties in good health. Sequenced material: naive CD4+ T cells sorted from blood. Noted subset: CD45RA+ positively selected. CDR3 region: CATSLVRENTGELFF. The CDR3 DNA is TGTGCCACCTCCCTAGTGCGAGAGAACACCGGGGAGCTGTTTTTT.